The 32 T cell receptor beta chains reported below all come from one sample, sequenced in a study of blood T cell repertoires in COVID-19. The protocol was immunoSEQ multiplex PCR, while the TCRdb copy is restricted to in-frame clones and leaves out a portion. The data hold roughly 260,000 clones, with roughly 90% observed a single time. The sample comprised peripheral blood. These receptors were collected from a man in his fifties or sixties who had recovered from COVID-19.

This clone was seen more than once but under ten times. The sample holds other DNA sequences that translate to the same CDR3. The V gene is TRBV27, the J gene TRBJ2-1; tentative D call: TRBD1 (7 bases). Trimming cost V 5 bases and J 2 bases, with 13 bases left between them. The length of the CDR3 is 15 residues. Per germline, CDR1 MNHEY and CDR2 SMNVEV (reference sequence). This CDR3 reads CASSDPGGPYNEQFF. In DNA, the CDR3 is TGTGCCAGCAGTGACCCAGGGGGGCCCTACAATGAGCAGTTCTTC.

The V gene is TRBV18, the J gene TRBJ1-1; tentatively, D is TRBD1 (5 bases). The CDR3 runs 14 residues. V lost 5 bases, J lost 0 bases, and 10 bases lay in between. The germline CDR1 and CDR2 sequences are KGHSH and LQKENI. In nucleotides, the CDR3 is TGTGCCAGCTCAAAGACAGACGTGAACACTGAAGCTTTCTTT. It translates to CASSKTDVNTEAFF.

The V gene is TRBV24-1, the J gene TRBJ2-3; 10 bases are a match to TRBD2. With 4 bases clipped from V and 3 bases from J, the junction kept 6 bases outside the gene matches. The CDR3 contains 16 residues. Germline CDR1 and CDR2: KGHDR and SFDVKD. The CDR3, as DNA: TGTGCCACCAGTGACCGTACTAGCGGGATAACAGATACGCAGTATTTT. Translated: CATSDRTSGITDTQYF.

V usage is TRBV10-2 and J usage is TRBJ2-7; weak D call: TRBD2 (6 bases). V shed 0 bases and J shed 5 bases, with 14 bases lying between them. CDR1 is WSHSY and CDR2 is SAAADI in the germline V gene. The CDR3 contains 15 residues. CDR3 in amino acids: CASSESRGIGDEQYF. Written as DNA, the CDR3 is TGCGCCAGCAGTGAGTCACGCGGGATCGGCGACGAGCAGTACTTC.

The CDR3 sequence: CASSLVSGVQETQYF. The CDR3 nucleotides are TGTGCCAGCAGCTTAGTCAGCGGGGTTCAAGAGACCCAGTACTTC. The chain has TRBV7-2 and TRBJ2-5, with TRBD2 identical over 7 bases. J lost 2 bases, V lost 1 base, and 4 bases had no gene match. The germline gives CDR1 SGHTA, CDR2 FQGNSA. CDR3 length: 15 residues.

The CDR3 region is CAWGPPAGGGDTQYF. In DNA form, the CDR3 reads TGTGCCTGGGGCCCCCCGGCGGGGGGCGGGGATACGCAGTATTTT. The rearrangement links TRBV30 to TRBJ2-3; 8 nucleotides line up with TRBD2. CDR1 and CDR2 (germline): GTSNPN, SVGIG (reference sequence). Germline trimming cut 5 bases from V and 6 bases from J; bases unmatched to any gene: 13. The CDR3 consists of 15 residues. The whole variable domain, filled in from reference TRBV30 and TRBJ2-3, reads SQTIHQWPATLVQPVGSPLSLECTVEGTSNPNLYWYRQAAGRGLQLLFYSVGIGQISSEVPQNLSASRPQDRQFILSSKKLLLSDSGFYLCAWGPPAGGGDTQYFGPGTRLTVL.

This chain uses TRBV6-1 with TRBJ1-6; D is undetermined. The germline V gene encodes CDR1 MNHNS and CDR2 SASEGT. V lost 2 bases and J lost 5, with 7 bases in between. This CDR3 contains 14 residues. The CDR3 nucleotides are TGTGCCAGCAGTGAATGGGGAGATAATTCACCCCTCCACTTT. Translating gives CASSEWGDNSPLHF.

The chain links TRBV27 to TRBJ2-3; 13 positions match TRBD2. This CDR3 contains 14 residues. Looked up from germline, CDR1 is MNHEY and CDR2 is SMNVEV (reference sequence). The ends lost 2 bases at V and 8 bases at J; junction bases unmatched: 1. The CDR3 region is CASSLGTSGATQYF. CDR3 nucleotides: TGTGCCAGCAGTTTAGGGACTAGCGGGGCTACGCAGTATTTT.

The chain couples TRBV18 to TRBJ2-5; 12 bases are a match to TRBD1. J gave up 5 bases and V 3 bases, and 7 bases lay outside the gene matches. This CDR3 region has 16 residues. CDR1 is KGHSH, CDR2 LQKENI, per germline. DNA of the CDR3: TGTGCCAGCTCACCCGGGACAGGGGGCGCTTGGGAGACCCAGTACTTC. Its translation is CASSPGTGGAWETQYF.

The chain has TRBV2 and TRBJ2-1; 9 bases agree with TRBD2. This CDR3 is 16 amino acids long. CDR1 is SNHLY, CDR2 FYNNEI, per germline. V lost 4 bases to trimming and J lost 0 bases; unmatched junction nucleotides: 4. The CDR3 DNA follows: TGTGCCAGCAGTGCTGCGGGGGGGACCTCCTACAATGAGCAGTTCTTC. Encoded protein: CASSAAGGTSYNEQFF.

The chain couples TRBV9 to TRBJ1-5, with TRBD1 as a possible D gene (5 bases). The CDR3 is made up of 15 amino acids. Per the germline V gene, CDR1 is SGDLS and CDR2 is YYNGEE. V was cut by 0 bases and J by 6 bases, with 13 bases left in between. The CDR3 DNA reads as TGTGCCAGCAGCGTAGGGCCGGTCCAGGGTCAGCCCCAGCATTTT. It is translated as CASSVGPVQGQPQHF.

The J gene is TRBJ2-1, the V gene TRBV5-1, with TRBD2 identical over 13 bases. The CDR3 is 16 amino acids. V dropped 1 base and J dropped 5; count of bases not matched to a gene: 3. Looked up from germline, CDR1 is SGHRS and CDR2 is YFSETQ. CDR3 bases: TGCGCCAGCAGCTTGAAGGGACTAGCGGGGCACAATGAGCAGTTCTTC. Translation: CASSLKGLAGHNEQFF.

The V call is TRBV7-9, the J call TRBJ2-3; 9 bases match TRBD1. The V and J ends lost 3 bases and 6 bases, in that order; junction bases with no gene match: 4. From germline, CDR1 is SEHNR and CDR2 FQNEAQ (reference sequence). This CDR3 region has 14 residues. As DNA, the CDR3 is TGTGCCAGCAGCTTTACAGGGGGCGCGGATACGCAGTATTTT. Translation: CASSFTGGADTQYF. The complete variable domain, with remaining parts taken from reference TRBV7-9 and TRBJ2-3, reads DTGVSQNPRHKITKRGQNVTFRCDPISEHNRLYWYRQTLGQGPEFLTYFQNEAQLEKSRLLSDRFSAERPKGSFSTLEIQRTEQGDSAMYLCASSFTGGADTQYFGPGTRLTVL.

The chain recombines TRBV9 with TRBJ2-1; 9 positions match TRBD2. CDR1 is SGDLS and CDR2 is YYNGEE in the germline V gene. The CDR3 extends over 16 amino acids. V shed 0 bases, J shed 7 bases, and the junction held 8 bases outside the gene matches. The CDR3 here is CASSVVVAGAGNEQFF. The CDR3 bases are TGTGCCAGCAGCGTAGTTGTAGCGGGGGCCGGGAATGAGCAGTTCTTC.

This chain links TRBV7-2 with TRBJ2-2; 8 bases match TRBD1. CDR3 size: 15 residues. The germline gives CDR1 SGHTA, CDR2 FQGNSA. Trimming took 4 bases from V and 4 from J; bases not matched to a gene: 5. CDR3 bases: TGTGCCAGCAGCTCTCAGGGGGCGCTCACCGGGGAGCTGTTTTTT. Protein sequence: CASSSQGALTGELFF.

The chain has TRBV29-1 and TRBJ2-3, with 13 bases identical to TRBD2. CDR1 and CDR2 (germline): SQVTM, ANQGSEA. After removal of 2 bases from V and 4 bases from J, the junction contained 9 bases not matched to a gene. The CDR3 totals 17 residues. CDR3 nucleotide sequence: TGCAGCGTTGAACGACTAGCGGGGGGCGGAGGGGCAGATACGCAGTATTTT. Its translation: CSVERLAGGGGADTQYF.

This chain joins TRBV6-5 and TRBJ2-2, with 7 bases that match TRBD2. V shed 6 bases and J 4 bases; nucleotides not matched to a gene: 5. CDR3 length: 14 residues. Per germline, CDR1 MNHEY and CDR2 SVGAGI. The CDR3 nucleotides read TGTGCCAGCAGAATTGCGGGGGTCACCGGGGAGCTGTTTTTT. This codes for CASRIAGVTGELFF.

This clone occurred a few times. This sequence joins TRBV6-5 and TRBJ1-2, with 10 bases aligning to TRBD1. The V segment lost 7 bases and the J segment 8 bases; nucleotides outside the gene matches: 10. This CDR3 contains 14 residues. The germline CDR1 and CDR2 sequences are MNHEY and SVGAGI. In nucleotides, the CDR3 is TGTGCCAGCACTGGCAGACAGGGGGCACAGGGCTACACCTTC. Protein product: CASTGRQGAQGYTF.

The genes are TRBV29-1 and TRBJ2-1, with D maybe TRBD2 (5 bases). Germline CDR1 SQVTM, CDR2 ANQGSEA. The CDR3 contains 15 residues. The ends were cut back, 2 bases at V and 1 base at J, with 12 bases in the middle. For the CDR3, the DNA is TGCAGCGTTGAACATCTAGCCGGATCCTACAATGAGCAGTTCTTC. Amino acids: CSVEHLAGSYNEQFF.

V usage is TRBV4-2 and J usage is TRBJ2-1; 7 bases are shared with TRBD1. This CDR3 spans 16 amino acids. Losses at the gene ends were 1 base for V and 7 bases for J; bases not matched to a gene: 10. Germline V gene sequence: CDR1 LGHNA, CDR2 YNFKEQ. CDR3 residues: CASSQGTGNVGNEQFF. CDR3 DNA sequence: TGTGCCAGCAGCCAAGGGACAGGCAATGTGGGGAATGAGCAGTTCTTC.

The chain employs TRBV7-2 and TRBJ2-1; 10 bases agree with TRBD2. Germline V gene sequence: CDR1 SGHTA, CDR2 FQGNSA. The CDR3 length is 16 residues. The V gene end was trimmed by 1 base and the J gene end by 4 bases; junction bases not matched to a gene: 4. The CDR3 DNA reads TGTGCCAGCAGCTTAGTCGGGACTAGCGCTTACAATGAGCAGTTCTTC. Its translation is CASSLVGTSAYNEQFF.

This clone was detected only a few times. The V call is TRBV12-3 or TRBV12-4, the J call TRBJ2-7; a weak D match, TRBD1 (5 bases). V lost 5 bases and J lost 2, with 10 bases in between. The CDR3 has 13 residues. CDR3 in amino acids: CASSRIRAYEQYF. As DNA, the CDR3 is TGTGCCAGCAGTCGTATCAGGGCCTACGAGCAGTACTTC.

This clone was seen a single time. The chain joins TRBV10-1 to TRBJ2-1; 8 bases fit TRBD1. The CDR3 length is 15 residues. After removal of 3 bases from V and 5 bases from J, the junction contained 6 bases not matched to a gene. The V gene's germline CDR1 is WNHNN and CDR2 SYGVQD (reference sequence). The CDR3 is CASSDWQGADNEQFF. The CDR3 nucleotides are TGCGCCAGCAGTGATTGGCAGGGGGCTGACAATGAGCAGTTCTTC.

This clone came up once. CDR3 coding DNA: TGTGCCAGCAGTGATGGCAGGGTGAATGGCTACACCTTC. It codes for CASSDGRVNGYTF. The rearrangement uses TRBV6-1 and TRBJ1-2; D might be TRBD1 (5 bases). Looked up from germline, CDR1 is MNHNS and CDR2 is SASEGT. V was clipped by 3 bases and J by 6 bases, with 11 bases between them. The CDR3 is 13 amino acids.

This clone has a handful of counts. The V call is TRBV7-9, the J call TRBJ1-5; no definite D call. This CDR3 comprises 15 residues. Trimming stripped 2 bases from V and 2 bases from J, with 10 bases between. Germline assignment: CDR1 SEHNR and CDR2 FQNEAQ (reference sequence). The CDR3 here is CASSLSAAGNQPQHF. The CDR3 bases are TGTGCCAGCAGCTTATCGGCGGCGGGCAATCAGCCCCAGCATTTT.

The rearrangement links TRBV12-3 or TRBV12-4 to TRBJ2-2, with unresolved D. Trimming stripped 3 bases from V and 5 bases from J, with 7 bases between. The CDR3 sequence is 13 residues long. CDR3 DNA: TGTGCCAGCAGTTTTTCAGGAACCGGGGAGCTGTTTTTT. It encodes CASSFSGTGELFF.

V usage is TRBV9 and J usage is TRBJ2-3; D remains unclear. Per the germline V gene, CDR1 is SGDLS and CDR2 is YYNGEE. The CDR3 is made up of 11 amino acids. V lost 5 bases to trimming and J lost 4 bases, with 5 bases between them. The DNA for the CDR3 is TGTGCCAGCAGTATCTCAGATACGCAGTATTTT. Its protein is CASSISDTQYF.

The chain employs TRBV5-1 and TRBJ2-3; the match to TRBD1 covers 8 bases. CDR3 length equals 15 residues. Germline V CDR1 and CDR2: SGHRS, YFSETQ. J was trimmed by 6 bases and V by 7 bases; bases with no gene match: 13. The CDR3 is CASFEVDRASDTQYF. CDR3 sequence (DNA): TGCGCCAGCTTCGAGGTGGACAGGGCATCGGATACGCAGTATTTT.

The chain carries TRBV3-1 (or the pseudogene TRBV3-2) and TRBJ1-5; possibly TRBD1 for D (5 bases). V dropped 3 bases and J dropped 11 bases, with 17 bases sitting between them. This CDR3 spans 14 amino acids. The germline V gene has CDR1 LGHDT and CDR2 YNNKEL (reference sequence). The CDR3 nucleotides read TGTGCCAGCAGCCAGGGGGGATGGGAAGAGACCCAGCATTTT. Its translation: CASSQGGWEETQHF.

The chain recombines TRBV19 with TRBJ1-5; 7 nucleotides match TRBD1. This CDR3 spans 15 amino acids. V gave up 7 bases and J gave up 6 bases; unmatched junction bases: 12. The V gene's germline CDR1 is LNHDA and CDR2 SQIVND (reference sequence). The CDR3 loop is CASTRNRGAGQPQHF. CDR3 bases: TGTGCCAGTACGAGGAACAGGGGCGCGGGTCAGCCCCAGCATTTT.

The chain joins TRBV5-1 to TRBJ2-6; TRBD1 agrees at 11 bases. Per germline, CDR1 SGHRS and CDR2 YFSETQ. Trimming removed 4 bases from V and 0 bases from J; junction bases left unmatched: 3. The CDR3 covers 17 residues. The CDR3 DNA is TGCGCCAGCAGCGCGGACAGGGGGCCCTCTGGGGCCAACGTCCTGACTTTC. This gives the protein CASSADRGPSGANVLTF. The whole variable domain, filled in from reference TRBV5-1 and TRBJ2-6, reads KAGVTQTPRYLIKTRGQQVTLSCSPISGHRSVSWYQQTPGQGLQFLFEYFSETQRNKGNFPGRFSGRQFSNSRSEMNVSTLELGDSALYLCASSADRGPSGANVLTFGAGSRLTVL.

This clone was recorded a few times. This chain connects TRBV6-5 to TRBJ1-1; 8 positions agree with TRBD1. The CDR3 consists of 13 residues. From germline, CDR1 is MNHEY and CDR2 SVGAGI. Trimming removed 6 bases from V and 5 bases from J; junction bases left unmatched: 5. As DNA, the CDR3 is TGTGCCAGCAGGGACAGGGCTTGGACTGAAGCTTTCTTT. It codes for CASRDRAWTEAFF.